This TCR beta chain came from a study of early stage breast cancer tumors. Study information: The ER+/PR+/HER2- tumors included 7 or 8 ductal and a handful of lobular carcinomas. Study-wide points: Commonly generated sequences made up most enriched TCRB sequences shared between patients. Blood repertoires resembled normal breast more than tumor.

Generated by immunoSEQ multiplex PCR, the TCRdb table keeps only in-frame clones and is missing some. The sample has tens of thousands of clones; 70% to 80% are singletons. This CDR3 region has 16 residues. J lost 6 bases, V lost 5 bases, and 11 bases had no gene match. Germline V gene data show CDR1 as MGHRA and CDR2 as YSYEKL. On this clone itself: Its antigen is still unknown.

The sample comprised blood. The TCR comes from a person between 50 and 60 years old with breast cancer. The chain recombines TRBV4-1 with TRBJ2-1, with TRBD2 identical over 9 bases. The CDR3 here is CASSASPGLALNEQFF. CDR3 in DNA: TGCGCCAGCAGCGCCTCTCCGGGACTAGCCCTCAATGAGCAGTTCTTC.